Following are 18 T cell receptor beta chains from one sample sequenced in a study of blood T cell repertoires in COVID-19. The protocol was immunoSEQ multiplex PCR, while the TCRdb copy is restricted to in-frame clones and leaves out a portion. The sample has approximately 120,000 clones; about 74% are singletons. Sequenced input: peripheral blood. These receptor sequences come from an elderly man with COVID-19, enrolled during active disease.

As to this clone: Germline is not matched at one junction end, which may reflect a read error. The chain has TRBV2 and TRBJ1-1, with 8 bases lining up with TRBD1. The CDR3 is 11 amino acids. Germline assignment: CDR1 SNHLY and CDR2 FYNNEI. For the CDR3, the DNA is TGTGCCAGCAGTGAATCCCCGGGACAGGACTTT. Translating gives CASSESPGQDF. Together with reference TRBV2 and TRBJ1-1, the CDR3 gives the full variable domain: EPEVTQTPSHQVTQMGQEVILRCVPISNHLYFYWYRQILGQKVEFLVSFYNNEISEKSEIFDDQFSVERPDGSNFTLKIRSTKLEDSAMYFCASSESPGQDFGQGTRLTVV.

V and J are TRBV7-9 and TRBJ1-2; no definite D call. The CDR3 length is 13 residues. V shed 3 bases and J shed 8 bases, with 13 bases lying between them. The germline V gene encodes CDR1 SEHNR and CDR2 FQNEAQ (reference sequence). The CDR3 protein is CASSFRGSGGYTF. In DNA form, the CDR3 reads TGTGCCAGCAGCTTCAGAGGGTCCGGGGGCTACACCTTC.

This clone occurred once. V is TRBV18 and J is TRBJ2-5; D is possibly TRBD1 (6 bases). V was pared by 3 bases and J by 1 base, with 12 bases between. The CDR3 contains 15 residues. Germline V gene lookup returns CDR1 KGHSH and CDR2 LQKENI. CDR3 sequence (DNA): TGTGCCAGCTCACCCCCGGGACATCTCCAAGAGACCCAGTACTTC. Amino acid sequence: CASSPPGHLQETQYF.

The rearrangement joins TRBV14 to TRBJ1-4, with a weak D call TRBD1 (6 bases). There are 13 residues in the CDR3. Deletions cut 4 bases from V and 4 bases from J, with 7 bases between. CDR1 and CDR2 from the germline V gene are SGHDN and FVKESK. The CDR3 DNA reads TGTGCCAGCAGCCCGGACAGTAATGAAAAACTGTTTTTT. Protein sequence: CASSPDSNEKLFF.

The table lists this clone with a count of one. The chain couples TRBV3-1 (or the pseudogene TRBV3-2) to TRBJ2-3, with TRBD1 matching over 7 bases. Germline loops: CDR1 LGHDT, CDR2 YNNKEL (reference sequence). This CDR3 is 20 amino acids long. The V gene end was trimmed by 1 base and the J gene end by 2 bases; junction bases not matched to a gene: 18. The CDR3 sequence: CASSQVLQGKGAGDTDTQYF. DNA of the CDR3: TGTGCCAGCAGCCAAGTGCTCCAAGGGAAGGGGGCTGGGGACACAGATACGCAGTATTTT.

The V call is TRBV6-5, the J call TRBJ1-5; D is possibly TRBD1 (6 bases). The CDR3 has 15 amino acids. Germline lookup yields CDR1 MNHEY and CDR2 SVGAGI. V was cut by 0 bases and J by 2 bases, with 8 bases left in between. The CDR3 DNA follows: TGTGCCAGCAGTTACTCAAGACAGGGCAATCAGCCCCAGCATTTT. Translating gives CASSYSRQGNQPQHF.

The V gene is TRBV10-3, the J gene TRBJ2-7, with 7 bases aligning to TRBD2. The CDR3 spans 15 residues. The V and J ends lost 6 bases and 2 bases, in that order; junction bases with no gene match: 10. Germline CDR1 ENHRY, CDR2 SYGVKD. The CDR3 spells CAIRGGSGIPYEQYF. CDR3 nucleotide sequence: TGTGCCATCAGGGGGGGGAGCGGGATCCCCTACGAGCAGTACTTC.

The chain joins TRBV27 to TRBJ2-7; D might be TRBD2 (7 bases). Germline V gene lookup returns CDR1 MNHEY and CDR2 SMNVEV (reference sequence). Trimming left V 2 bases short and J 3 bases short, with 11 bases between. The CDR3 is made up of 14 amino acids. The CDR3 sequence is CASSLGGAHYEQYF. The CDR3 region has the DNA TGTGCCAGCAGTTTAGGGGGGGCTCACTACGAGCAGTACTTC.

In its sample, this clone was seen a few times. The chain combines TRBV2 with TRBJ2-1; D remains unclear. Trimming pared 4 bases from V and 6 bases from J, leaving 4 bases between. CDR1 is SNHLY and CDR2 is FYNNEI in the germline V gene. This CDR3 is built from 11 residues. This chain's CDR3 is CASSGSNEQFF. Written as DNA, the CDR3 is TGTGCCAGCAGTGGGAGCAATGAGCAGTTCTTC.

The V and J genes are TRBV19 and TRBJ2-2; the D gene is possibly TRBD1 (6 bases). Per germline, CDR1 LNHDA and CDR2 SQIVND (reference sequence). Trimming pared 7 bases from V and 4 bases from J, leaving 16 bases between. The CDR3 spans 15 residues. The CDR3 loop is CASIRTDRTTGELFF. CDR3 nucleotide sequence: TGTGCCAGTATCAGGACAGACAGAACCACCGGGGAGCTGTTTTTT.

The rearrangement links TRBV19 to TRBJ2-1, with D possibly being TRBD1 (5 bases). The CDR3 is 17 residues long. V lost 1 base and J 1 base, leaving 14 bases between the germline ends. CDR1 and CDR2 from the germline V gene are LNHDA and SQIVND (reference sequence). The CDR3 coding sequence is TGTGCCAGTAGTATAGGGCTCCCGCGGACATCCTACAATGAGCAGTTCTTC. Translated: CASSIGLPRTSYNEQFF.

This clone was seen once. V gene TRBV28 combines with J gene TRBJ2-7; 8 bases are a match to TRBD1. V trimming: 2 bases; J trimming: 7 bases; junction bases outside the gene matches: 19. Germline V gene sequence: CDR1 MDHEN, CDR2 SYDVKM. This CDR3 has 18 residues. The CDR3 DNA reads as TGTGCCAGCAGTTTACCTTCCTACCGACAGGGGTCGCCAGGTGAGCAGTACTTC. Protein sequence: CASSLPSYRQGSPGEQYF.

The CDR3 region has the DNA TGTGCCAGCAGCTCCCGGGGGGGGGTTCCTTATTCACCCCTCCACTTT. As protein: CASSSRGGVPYSPLHF. The chain links TRBV7-6 to TRBJ1-6, with a weak D call TRBD1 (5 bases). CDR3 size: 16 residues. Germline V gene sequence: CDR1 SGHVS, CDR2 FNYEAQ. Trimming removed 4 bases from V and 8 bases from J, with 18 bases in between.

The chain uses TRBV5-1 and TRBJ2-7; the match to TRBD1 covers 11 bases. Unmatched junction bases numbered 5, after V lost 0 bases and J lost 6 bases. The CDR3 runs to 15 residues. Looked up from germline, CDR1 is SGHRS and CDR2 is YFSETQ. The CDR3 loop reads CASSLGLGTGGEQYF. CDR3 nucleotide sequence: TGCGCCAGCAGCTTGGGTCTTGGGACAGGGGGCGAGCAGTACTTC.

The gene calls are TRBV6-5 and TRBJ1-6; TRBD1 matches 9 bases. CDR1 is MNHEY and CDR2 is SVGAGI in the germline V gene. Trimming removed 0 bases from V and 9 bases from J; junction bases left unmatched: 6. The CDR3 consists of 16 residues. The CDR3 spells CASSYSAGTGRSPLHF. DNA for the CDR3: TGTGCCAGCAGTTACTCGGCCGGGACAGGGCGTTCACCCCTCCACTTT.

The CDR3, as DNA: TGCGCCAGCAGCTTAACAGGGGGAGAGAATGAAAAACTGTTTTTT. This gives the protein CASSLTGGENEKLFF. The chain has TRBV5-1 and TRBJ1-4, with 8 bases fitting TRBD1. CDR3 length: 15 amino acids. The ends lost 2 bases at V and 5 bases at J; junction bases unmatched: 5. Germline V gene sequence: CDR1 SGHRS, CDR2 YFSETQ.

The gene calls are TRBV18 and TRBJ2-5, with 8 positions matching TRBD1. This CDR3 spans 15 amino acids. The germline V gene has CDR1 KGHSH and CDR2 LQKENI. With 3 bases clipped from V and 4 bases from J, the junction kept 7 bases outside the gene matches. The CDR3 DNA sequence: TGTGCCAGCTCACCGGGACAGGTGATCCGAGAGACCCAGTACTTC. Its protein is CASSPGQVIRETQYF.

The CDR3 region has the DNA TGTGCCAGCAGCGTTGGGGGGATTAATGAAAAACTGTTTTTT. Amino acid sequence: CASSVGGINEKLFF. The chain couples TRBV9 to TRBJ1-4; weak D call: TRBD1 (5 bases). Trimming left V 2 bases short and J 4 bases short, with 9 bases between. The germline gives CDR1 SGDLS, CDR2 YYNGEE. The CDR3 has 14 residues.